This TCR beta chain derives from a study of blood T cell repertoires in COVID-19. This clone came up once. Trimming took off 5 bases at V and 4 bases at J, with 15 bases between the two ends. The germline V gene encodes CDR1 SGHTA and CDR2 FQGNSA. This CDR3 contains 15 residues. Repertoires were generated with immunoSEQ multiplex PCR, while TCRdb's copy carries only in-frame clones and drops some. The sample consists of around 140,000 clones, 87% of them appearing once. The receptor was derived from a man aged 50 or older who had recovered from COVID-19. The rearrangement links TRBV7-2 to TRBJ2-1; tentatively, D is TRBD1 (6 bases). The source material was peripheral blood. CDR3 loop: CASSPSQGYYNEQFF. DNA of the CDR3: TGTGCCAGCAGCCCCAGTCAGGGGTATTACAATGAGCAGTTCTTC.